The 5 T cell receptor beta chains below come from one sample, sequenced in a study of naive and memory T cell subsets. Four PCR rounds used nested alpha and beta constant region primers plus the SP2 primer. In TCRdb, the 5' RACE reads were re-called with MiXCR into one record per CDR3 protein. Here the sample spans more than 50,000 distinct CDR3 sequences, approximately 6.6% being singletons. An oligonucleotide containing a UMI was ligated to the 3' end of TCR cDNA. The receptors were sampled from a male donor in good health.

This clonotype has ten or more counts. The V gene is TRBV6-5, the J gene TRBJ2-6, with unresolved D. This CDR3 contains 14 residues. Looked up from germline, CDR1 is MNHEY and CDR2 is SVGAGI. Trimming removed 5 bases at V and 4 bases at J, with 9 bases between. The CDR3 sequence: CASSLHAGANVLTF. The CDR3 nucleotides read TGTGCCAGCAGTCTCCACGCAGGGGCCAACGTCCTGACTTTC.

The table lists this clonotype with many counts. The J gene is TRBJ2-7, the V gene TRBV11-2; weak D call: TRBD1 (5 bases). Between the trimmed V and J ends, which lost 3 bases and 2 bases, there was a span of 14 bases. The CDR3 has 15 amino acids. Per the germline V gene, CDR1 is SGHAT and CDR2 is FQNNGV. This chain's CDR3 is CASSLTAQQTYEQYF. CDR3 DNA: TGTGCCAGCAGCTTGACAGCCCAACAAACCTACGAGCAGTACTTC.

A few counts support this clonotype. The chain couples TRBV20-1 to TRBJ2-7, with D possibly matching TRBD1 (6 bases). Looked up from germline, CDR1 is DFQATT and CDR2 is SNEGSKA (reference sequence). This CDR3 is 18 amino acids long. Trimming removed 0 bases at V and 2 bases at J, with 23 bases between. The CDR3 here is CSARELSGGGGQPYEQYF. The CDR3 bases are TGCAGTGCTAGAGAATTGAGTGGGGGCGGTGGTCAACCCTACGAGCAGTACTTC.

This clonotype was counted ten times or more. This chain connects TRBV13 to TRBJ2-2, with D unclear. Germline V lookup: CDR1 PRHDT, CDR2 FYEKMQ (reference sequence). This CDR3 region has 11 residues. The ends were cut back, 6 bases at V and 7 bases at J, with 6 bases in the middle. The CDR3 nucleotides read TGTGCCAGCAGAGAGCGCGGGGAGCTGTTTTTT. This sequence encodes CASRERGELFF. The variable domain in full, completed from reference TRBV13 and TRBJ2-2, reads AAGVIQSPRHLIKEKRETATLKCYPIPRHDTVYWYQQGPGQDPQFLISFYEKMQSDKGSIPDRFSAQQFSDYHSELNMSSLELGDSALYFCASRERGELFFGEGSRLTVL.

The V gene is TRBV6-1, the J gene TRBJ2-3; 8 bases match TRBD2. The germline CDR1 and CDR2 sequences are MNHNS and SASEGT. The CDR3 length is 14 residues. V trimming: 10 bases; J trimming: 2 bases; junction bases outside the gene matches: 8. The CDR3 nucleotides read TGTGCCATCAATGGACTAGCCTTCACAGATACGCAGTATTTT. It is translated as CAINGLAFTDTQYF.